The 13 T cell receptor beta chains presented below share a single source sample, sequenced in a study of blood T cell repertoires in COVID-19. Libraries were prepared by immunoSEQ multiplex PCR; TCRdb keeps only in-frame clonotypes and omits some of them. In the table there are 50,000 to 65,000 clones, roughly 71% of which are singletons. The sequenced sample consisted of peripheral blood. The source of these receptors is a woman aged 45-60 years with active or convalescent COVID-19.

This clone was found once. V and J are TRBV11-3 and TRBJ1-1; the match to TRBD1 covers 7 bases. Germline values: CDR1 SGHNT, CDR2 YENEEA. The trim removed 5 bases at V and 7 bases at J, leaving 13 bases unmatched. The CDR3 has 15 residues. The CDR3, as DNA: TGTGCCAGCAGCCCGAGGATTGCGGGACAGCTTGAAGCTTTCTTT. This sequence encodes CASSPRIAGQLEAFF.

The gene calls are TRBV5-4 and TRBJ2-7, with 7 bases lining up with TRBD2. This CDR3 has 15 residues. With V trimmed by 4 bases and J by 0 bases, 7 bases remained unmatched. Germline-derived CDR1 and CDR2 are SGHNT and YYREEE (reference sequence). DNA for the CDR3: TGTGCCAGCAGCCAAGGGACTATCCTCTCCTACGAGCAGTACTTC. This translates into CASSQGTILSYEQYF. Drawing the rest from reference TRBV5-4 and TRBJ2-7, the complete variable domain is ETGVTQSPTHLIKTRGQQVTLRCSSQSGHNTVSWYQQALGQGPQFIFQYYREEENGRGNFPPRFSGLQFPNYSSELNVNALELDDSALYLCASSQGTILSYEQYFGPGTRLTVT.

This clone was recorded only once. This chain joins TRBV6-4 and TRBJ2-5, with D possibly being TRBD2 (6 bases). Germline CDR1 MRHNA, CDR2 SNTAGT. CDR3 length equals 17 residues. Between the trimmed V and J ends, which lost 4 bases and 4 bases, there was a span of 22 bases. The CDR3 bases are TGTGCCAGCAGTGTCGGGAGCATGCAGGCGCGGCGAGAGACCCAGTACTTC. Translating it yields CASSVGSMQARRETQYF.

V is TRBV10-3 and J is TRBJ2-7; 9 bases match TRBD1. CDR3 length: 14 residues. The germline CDR1 and CDR2 sequences are ENHRY and SYGVKD. With V trimmed by 4 bases and J by 6 bases, 7 bases remained unmatched. CDR3 in amino acids: CAISVDRGASEQYF. DNA of the CDR3: TGTGCCATCAGTGTAGACAGGGGGGCGAGCGAGCAGTACTTC.

This rearrangement joins TRBV6-5 to TRBJ1-2; the D is unclear. Germline CDR1 reads MNHEY; CDR2 reads SVGAGI. The CDR3 sequence is 13 residues long. V was cut by 6 bases and J by 7 bases, with 15 bases left in between. The DNA for the CDR3 is TGTGCCAGCAGCCCCGGTCCCTCAGGTGGCTACACCTTC. The encoded protein is CASSPGPSGGYTF.

V is TRBV19 and J is TRBJ2-1; TRBD2 matches 12 bases. Trimming cost V 3 bases and J 3 bases; bases outside gene matches: 6. The CDR3 is made up of 17 amino acids. From germline, CDR1 is LNHDA and CDR2 SQIVND (reference sequence). CDR3 region: CASSIGLAGYDYNEQFF. For the CDR3, the DNA is TGTGCCAGTAGTATCGGACTAGCGGGATATGACTACAATGAGCAGTTCTTC. Based on the CDR3 plus reference TRBV19 and TRBJ2-1, the full variable domain is DGGITQSPKYLFRKEGQNVTLSCEQNLNHDAMYWYRQDPGQGLRLIYYSQIVNDFQKGDIAEGYSVSREKKESFPLTVTSAQKNPTAFYLCASSIGLAGYDYNEQFFGPGTRLTVL.

The V and J genes are TRBV4-1 and TRBJ1-2, with TRBD1 matching over 8 bases. CDR1 is MGHRA and CDR2 is YSYEKL in the germline V gene. V shed 2 bases and J 0 bases; nucleotides not matched to a gene: 8. The CDR3 has 17 residues. In DNA, the CDR3 is TGCGCCAGCAGCCAACCCACCCTGACAGGGGCTAACTATGGCTACACCTTC. It codes for CASSQPTLTGANYGYTF.

Only a few counts were recorded for this clone. This chain connects TRBV6-2 or TRBV6-3 to TRBJ2-2; D may be TRBD2 (6 bases). The V and J ends lost 0 bases and 5 bases respectively, with 19 bases between them. The CDR3 totals 18 residues. Germline loops: CDR1 MNHEY, CDR2 SVGEGT. CDR3 coding DNA: TGTGCCAGCAGTTACTCGATCCTGGACGGGAGCAGAACCGGGGAGCTGTTTTTT. Protein product: CASSYSILDGSRTGELFF.

V and J are TRBV3-1 (or the pseudogene TRBV3-2) and TRBJ1-1, with 9 positions matching TRBD1. CDR3 length: 16 amino acids. Trimming removed 1 base from V and 5 bases from J; junction bases left unmatched: 8. Germline V lookup: CDR1 LGHDT, CDR2 YNNKEL (reference sequence). The CDR3 nucleotides read TGTGCCAGCAGCCAAGCCAGCGGGACAGGGAAAACTGAAGCTTTCTTT. Its translation: CASSQASGTGKTEAFF.

The V gene is TRBV10-2, the J gene TRBJ2-1, with 8 bases lining up with TRBD2. CDR1 WSHSY and CDR2 SAAADI come from the germline V gene. J gave up 3 bases and V 2 bases, and 3 bases lay outside the gene matches. The CDR3 sequence is 15 residues long. The CDR3 sequence is CASSETSGYYNEQFF. Here the CDR3 DNA reads TGCGCCAGCAGTGAGACTAGCGGATACTACAATGAGCAGTTCTTC.

The sample holds a few counts of this clone. This chain links TRBV6-5 with TRBJ1-1; D ambiguous. Germline assignment: CDR1 MNHEY and CDR2 SVGAGI. This CDR3 comprises 14 residues. Trimming pared 6 bases from V and 0 bases from J, leaving 11 bases between. This CDR3 is CASSRTDMNTEAFF. CDR3 nucleotides: TGTGCCAGCAGCCGCACAGACATGAACACTGAAGCTTTCTTT.

This chain joins TRBV21-1 and TRBJ2-3; TRBD1, the table's D call, was not compared with the DNA. TRBV21-1 is a listed pseudogene. The CDR3 spans 15 residues. DNA of the CDR3: TGTGCCAGCAGCAGACAGGGTAAAGGGACAGATACGCAGTATTTT. Its translation is CASSRQGKGTDTQYF.

The chain joins TRBV10-3 to TRBJ1-3; D is unclear. In germline, CDR1 is ENHRY, CDR2 SYGVKD. Trimming stripped 4 bases from V and 4 bases from J, with 5 bases between. The CDR3 consists of 12 residues. CDR3 in amino acids: CAISAGGNTIYF. The CDR3 nucleotides read TGTGCCATCAGTGCTGGCGGAAACACCATATATTTT.